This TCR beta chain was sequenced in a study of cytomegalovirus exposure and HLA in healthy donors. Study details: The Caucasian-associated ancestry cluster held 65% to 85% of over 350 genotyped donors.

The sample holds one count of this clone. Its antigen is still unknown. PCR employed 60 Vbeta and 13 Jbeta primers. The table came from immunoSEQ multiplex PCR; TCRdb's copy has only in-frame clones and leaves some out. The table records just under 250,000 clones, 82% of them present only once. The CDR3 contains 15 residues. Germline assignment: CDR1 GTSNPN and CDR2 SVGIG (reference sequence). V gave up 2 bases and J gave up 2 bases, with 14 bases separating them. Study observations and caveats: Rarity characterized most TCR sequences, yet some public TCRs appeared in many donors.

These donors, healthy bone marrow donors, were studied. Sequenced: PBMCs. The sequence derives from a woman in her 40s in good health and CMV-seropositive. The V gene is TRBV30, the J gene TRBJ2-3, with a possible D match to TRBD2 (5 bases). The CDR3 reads CAWSRERSYTDTQYF. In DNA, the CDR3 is TGTGCCTGGAGTAGGGAGCGGAGCTACACAGATACGCAGTATTTT.